These 28 T cell receptor beta chains originate from one sample sequenced in a study of blood T cell repertoires in COVID-19. Repertoires were generated with immunoSEQ multiplex PCR, while TCRdb's copy carries only in-frame clones and drops some. Of fewer than 700,000 clones in the sample, approximately 88% were seen once. The sample comprised peripheral blood. These receptors came from a woman aged 45 to 65 with COVID-19, enrolled during active disease.

The count of this clone is one. This chain uses TRBV14 with TRBJ2-7; 10 nucleotides align to TRBD1. The V and J ends lost 5 bases and 2 bases, in that order; junction bases with no gene match: 3. Germline CDR1 SGHDN, CDR2 FVKESK. The CDR3 covers 14 residues. The CDR3 sequence: CASSEGQGAYEQYF. The CDR3 bases are TGTGCCAGCAGCGAAGGACAGGGGGCCTACGAGCAGTACTTC. Using reference TRBV14 and TRBJ2-7 for the parts outside the CDR3, the full variable domain is EAGVTQFPSHSVIEKGQTVTLRCDPISGHDNLYWYRRVMGKEIKFLLHFVKESKQDESGMPNNRFLAERTGGTYSTLKVQPAELEDSGVYFCASSEGQGAYEQYFGPGTRLTVT.

This clone showed up just once. V gene TRBV28 combines with J gene TRBJ1-2; 11 nucleotides align to TRBD1. V lost 5 bases, J lost 7 bases, and 6 bases stayed unmatched. The germline V gene has CDR1 MDHEN and CDR2 SYDVKM. The CDR3 spans 14 residues. In DNA, the CDR3 is TGTGCCAGCAGTAGGGACAGGGGGAGGAGTGGCTACACCTTC. This sequence encodes CASSRDRGRSGYTF.

The chain couples TRBV7-2 to TRBJ2-7; TRBD1 aligns across 11 bases. The V gene's germline CDR1 is SGHTA and CDR2 FQGNSA. This CDR3 is 15 amino acids long. The trim removed 4 bases at V and 2 bases at J, leaving 4 bases unmatched. Here the CDR3 DNA reads TGTGCCAGCAGCTGGACAGGGGGCGAGACCTACGAGCAGTACTTC. Translated: CASSWTGGETYEQYF.

V gene TRBV9 combines with J gene TRBJ2-5; D ambiguous. The length of the CDR3 is 11 residues. The germline V gene has CDR1 SGDLS and CDR2 YYNGEE. The V end lost 0 bases, the J end lost 7 bases, and 4 bases lay between the germline ends. The CDR3 bases are TGTGCCAGCAGCGTAGGGGCGACCCAGTACTTC. Translated, it gives CASSVGATQYF. The whole variable domain, filled in from reference TRBV9 and TRBJ2-5, reads DSGVTQTPKHLITATGQRVTLRCSPRSGDLSVYWYQQSLDQGLQFLIQYYNGEERAKGNILERFSAQQFPDLHSELNLSSLELGDSALYFCASSVGATQYFGPGTRLLVL.

Here the CDR3 reads CASSDGTVDGYTF. CDR3 DNA sequence: TGCGCCAGCAGCGACGGGACAGTAGATGGCTACACCTTC. This chain joins TRBV5-1 and TRBJ1-2; TRBD1 matches at 7 bases. The germline V gene encodes CDR1 SGHRS and CDR2 YFSETQ. This CDR3 is 13 amino acids long. V lost 4 bases and J lost 6; bases outside the gene matches: 6. Full variable domain (rest looked up from reference TRBV5-1 and TRBJ1-2): KAGVTQTPRYLIKTRGQQVTLSCSPISGHRSVSWYQQTPGQGLQFLFEYFSETQRNKGNFPGRFSGRQFSNSRSEMNVSTLELGDSALYLCASSDGTVDGYTFGSGTRLTVV.

V and J are TRBV21-1 and TRBJ2-1; the table's D call TRBD1 went unverified against the DNA. TRBV21-1 constitutes a pseudogene. CDR3 length: 14 residues. CDR3 sequence reads: CASSKRQGYNEQFF. CDR3 bases: TGTGCCAGCAGCAAGAGGCAGGGATACAATGAGCAGTTCTTC.

In its sample, this clone was seen once. V and J are TRBV27 and TRBJ2-3, with 9 nucleotides matching TRBD2. This CDR3 comprises 18 residues. Looked up from germline, CDR1 is MNHEY and CDR2 is SMNVEV (reference sequence). Trimming at V came to 5 bases and at J to 1 base, leaving 13 bases not matched to a gene. DNA for the CDR3: TGTGCCAGCAGTACCATAGCGGGGGCGACCCGCGGCACAGATACGCAGTATTTT. Translated, it gives CASSTIAGATRGTDTQYF.

This clone came up many times. V is TRBV10-3 and J is TRBJ2-1, with 8 bases identical to TRBD2. Germline CDR1 ENHRY, CDR2 SYGVKD. Germline trimming cut 2 bases from V and 2 bases from J; bases unmatched to any gene: 2. The CDR3 has 15 amino acids. The CDR3 region is CAISEGSGAYNEQFF. CDR3 bases: TGTGCCATCAGTGAGGGTAGCGGGGCCTACAATGAGCAGTTCTTC.

V is TRBV6-2 or TRBV6-3 and J is TRBJ1-1, with D uncertain. CDR1 is MNHEY, CDR2 SVGEGT, per germline. V was pared by 4 bases and J by 1 base, with 7 bases between. The CDR3 covers 13 residues. The CDR3 coding sequence is TGTGCCAGCAGTTGGCAACCGAACACTGAAGCTTTCTTT. It specifies CASSWQPNTEAFF.

This chain joins TRBV5-4 and TRBJ2-7, with TRBD1 matching over 7 bases. V gave up 3 bases and J gave up 3 bases; unmatched junction bases: 9. This CDR3 is built from 15 residues. Germline loops: CDR1 SGHNT, CDR2 YYREEE (reference sequence). CDR3 in DNA: TGTGCCAGCAGCTCCTGGGGACAGTCAGTCTACGAGCAGTACTTC. Translated, it gives CASSSWGQSVYEQYF.

V usage is TRBV28 and J usage is TRBJ1-1; no clear D gene. The V gene's germline CDR1 is MDHEN and CDR2 SYDVKM. Between the trimmed V and J ends, which lost 5 bases and 6 bases, there was a span of 16 bases. The CDR3 has 14 amino acids. This chain's CDR3 is CASSPRSFRAEAFF. The CDR3 nucleotides are TGTGCCAGCAGTCCCCGTAGTTTTCGAGCTGAAGCTTTCTTT.

The V call is TRBV5-5, the J call TRBJ2-7; TRBD1 might be the D (5 bases). There are 16 residues in the CDR3. Between the trimmed V and J ends, which lost 4 bases and 2 bases, there was a span of 19 bases. CDR1 and CDR2 (germline): SGHKS, YYEKEE (reference sequence). CDR3 residues: CASSLRQGSIPYEQYF. The CDR3 bases are TGTGCCAGCAGCCTACGTCAGGGCTCTATTCCCTACGAGCAGTACTTC.

V gene TRBV5-1 combines with J gene TRBJ2-2; TRBD2 is a possible D gene (6 bases). Germline V gives CDR1 SGHRS, CDR2 YFSETQ. V was pared by 0 bases and J by 17 bases, with 20 bases between. This CDR3 region has 14 residues. The CDR3 loop is CASSLGGGGAGFFF. CDR3 in DNA: TGCGCCAGCAGCTTGGGCGGAGGAGGGGCCGGCTTTTTTTTT.

The count of this clone is one. The gene calls are TRBV5-4 and TRBJ2-7; D is undetermined. The CDR3 contains 12 residues. V gave up 4 bases and J gave up 6 bases, with 11 bases separating them. The germline gives CDR1 SGHNT, CDR2 YYREEE (reference sequence). This CDR3 reads CASSPVTGEQYF. The CDR3 DNA reads as TGTGCCAGCAGCCCCGTAACCGGCGAGCAGTACTTC.

Concerning this clone itself: This CDR3 is also generated by other DNA sequences in the sample. The gene calls are TRBV3-1 (or the pseudogene TRBV3-2) and TRBJ1-2, with 9 nucleotides matching TRBD1. Germline assignment: CDR1 LGHDT and CDR2 YNNKEL (reference sequence). The CDR3 contains 13 residues. J was trimmed by 8 bases and V by 6 bases; bases with no gene match: 7. CDR3 sequence reads: CASSLQGARGYTF. The DNA of the CDR3 is TGTGCCAGCAGTCTACAGGGGGCTCGGGGCTACACCTTC.

This clone was observed a handful of times. V and J are TRBV14 and TRBJ1-3, with D unresolved. This CDR3 comprises 17 residues. Germline loops: CDR1 SGHDN, CDR2 FVKESK. V lost 1 base and J 0 bases, leaving 13 bases between the germline ends. The CDR3 loop reads CASSQGAGGISGNTIYF. For the CDR3, the DNA is TGTGCCAGCAGCCAAGGGGCAGGAGGGATCTCTGGAAACACCATATATTTT.

The rearrangement links TRBV30 to TRBJ2-2, with a possible D match to TRBD1 (6 bases). Germline CDR1 is GTSNPN and CDR2 is SVGIG (reference sequence). This CDR3 is built from 14 residues. V lost 4 bases to trimming and J lost 1 base, with 10 bases between them. DNA of the CDR3: TGTGCCTGGACTGGACAGTTGAACACCGGGGAGCTGTTTTTT. Protein sequence: CAWTGQLNTGELFF.

The chain carries TRBV7-2 and TRBJ1-1, with a weak D call TRBD1 (5 bases). Between the trimmed V and J ends, which lost 6 bases and 0 bases, there was a span of 11 bases. The CDR3 runs to 14 residues. Germline-derived CDR1 and CDR2 are SGHTA and FQGNSA. Written as DNA, the CDR3 is TGTGCCAGCAGTTGGACACCCATGAACACTGAAGCTTTCTTT. It specifies CASSWTPMNTEAFF.

This clone was recorded once. V is TRBV2 and J is TRBJ1-2; D remains unclear. CDR3 length: 17 amino acids. Trimming left V 3 bases short and J 5 bases short, with 22 bases between. CDR1 and CDR2 (germline): SNHLY, FYNNEI. The CDR3: CASSDSPDTPFLYGYTF. For the CDR3, the DNA is TGTGCCAGCAGTGATTCCCCAGACACTCCTTTTTTGTATGGCTACACCTTC.

The chain employs TRBV28 and TRBJ2-7; 9 nucleotides match TRBD1. The CDR3 is 15 residues long. V was clipped by 3 bases and J by 1 base; unmatched bases: 4. The V gene's germline CDR1 is MDHEN and CDR2 SYDVKM. In DNA form, the CDR3 reads TGTGCCAGCAGTTTCCCGACAGGGGGTTCCTACGAGCAGTACTTC. Translated, it gives CASSFPTGGSYEQYF.

The chain links TRBV5-1 to TRBJ2-7; TRBD2 agrees at 11 bases. The CDR3 totals 17 residues. Germline assignment: CDR1 SGHRS and CDR2 YFSETQ. The junction had 10 bases not matched to a gene; V was cut back by 2 bases and J by 3 bases. Here the CDR3 DNA reads TGCGCCAGCAGCTTCGGGACTAGCGGTTCCCCTGTCTACGAGCAGTACTTC. This encodes CASSFGTSGSPVYEQYF.

The V and J genes are TRBV5-6 and TRBJ2-2; 8 positions match TRBD1. The CDR3 has 15 amino acids. The germline V gene encodes CDR1 SGHDT and CDR2 YYEEEE. V was clipped by 2 bases and J by 4 bases; unmatched bases: 4. DNA of the CDR3: TGTGCCAGCAGCTTCGGACAGGGAAGCACCGGGGAGCTGTTTTTT. Amino acids: CASSFGQGSTGELFF.

This chain connects TRBV14 to TRBJ1-5; D gene ambiguous. CDR1 is SGHDN and CDR2 is FVKESK in the germline V gene. V was trimmed by 0 bases and J by 3 bases, leaving 18 bases between them. CDR3 size: 18 residues. The CDR3 loop is CASSQEGGGRENNQPQHF. Here the CDR3 DNA reads TGTGCCAGCAGCCAAGAAGGAGGTGGGAGGGAGAACAATCAGCCCCAGCATTTT. The entire variable domain, with the rest obtained from reference TRBV14 and TRBJ1-5, is as follows: EAGVTQFPSHSVIEKGQTVTLRCDPISGHDNLYWYRRVMGKEIKFLLHFVKESKQDESGMPNNRFLAERTGGTYSTLKVQPAELEDSGVYFCASSQEGGGRENNQPQHFGDGTRLSIL.

This clone was seen just once. In DNA, the CDR3 is TGTGCCAGCAGCGTGACTAGGGCGTCAGATACGCAGTATTTT. The encoded protein is CASSVTRASDTQYF. The chain employs TRBV11-1 and TRBJ2-3; D is perhaps TRBD2 (6 bases). CDR3 size: 14 residues. Germline CDR1 and CDR2: SGHAT and FQDESV (reference sequence). V lost 5 bases to trimming and J lost 4 bases, with 13 bases between them.

The gene calls are TRBV7-2 and TRBJ1-2, with a tentative D call TRBD1 (5 bases). The V gene lost 5 bases and the J gene lost 4 bases, with 14 bases spanning the gap. The CDR3 has 14 amino acids. Looked up from germline, CDR1 is SGHTA and CDR2 is FQGNSA. The DNA of the CDR3 is TGTGCCAGCAGCATGGGGCCGCGGGGCTATGGCTACACCTTC. This translates into CASSMGPRGYGYTF. The complete variable domain, with remaining parts taken from reference TRBV7-2 and TRBJ1-2, reads GAGVSQSPSNKVTEKGKDVELRCDPISGHTALYWYRQSLGQGLEFLIYFQGNSAPDKSGLPSDRFSAERTGGSVSTLTIQRTQQEDSAVYLCASSMGPRGYGYTFGSGTRLTVV.

This clone was seen a single time. The chain has TRBV28 and TRBJ1-2; TRBD1 is a possible D gene (6 bases). V was shortened by 5 bases and J by 4 bases, with 14 bases between the two germline ends. The CDR3 consists of 14 residues. Germline V gene data show CDR1 as MDHEN and CDR2 as SYDVKM. CDR3 nucleotide sequence: TGTGCCAGCAGTGAGACAGGTCCGGGCTATGGCTACACCTTC. Translation: CASSETGPGYGYTF.

This rearrangement joins TRBV12-3 or TRBV12-4 to TRBJ2-3, with D possibly being TRBD1 (6 bases). This CDR3 is built from 12 residues. V dropped 8 bases and J dropped 3 bases, with 9 bases sitting between them. This CDR3 is CASGDKTDTQYF. CDR3 bases: TGTGCCAGCGGGGACAAAACAGATACGCAGTATTTT.

The chain is built from TRBV30 and TRBJ2-2, with D perhaps matching TRBD2 (5 bases). The V end was cut by 5 bases, the J end by 5 bases, with 12 bases between. The CDR3 is 13 amino acids. Germline V CDR1 and CDR2: GTSNPN, SVGIG (reference sequence). This CDR3 is CAWDYTGTGELFF. Here the CDR3 DNA reads TGTGCCTGGGACTATACGGGTACCGGGGAGCTGTTTTTT.